This T cell receptor beta chain was sequenced in a study of blood T cells in healthy people across ages. The authors drew about 10 milliliters of peripheral blood from each donor. Each sample provided at least 6 micrograms of extracted total RNA. Study-level findings and limits: Diversity estimated from one million T cells was considered an underestimate.

A sample-barcoded 5' primer and a J-beta primer mix were used in a second PCR of roughly 6 to 11 cycles. TCRdb reprocessed the 5' RACE reads via MiXCR and lists one record per CDR3 protein. The data show 800,000 to 1,000,000 distinct CDR3 sequences, around 48% seen once. A note on this clonotype: The antigen is unknown.

Trimming shortened V by 2 bases and J by 4 bases, and 7 bases separated the two germline ends. The CDR3 is 13 amino acids. Germline assignment: CDR1 LNHNV and CDR2 YYDKDF (reference sequence). The sample taken for sequencing was blood. This receptor was identified in a man under 40 in good health. J is TRBJ2-3 and V is TRBV15; D is uncertain. CDR3 DNA: TGTGCCACCAGCAGAATTGGGGCAGATACGCAGTATTTT. Protein: CATSRIGADTQYF.